A single T cell receptor beta chain is shown here with its context. Which antigen it targets is not known. Per-nucleotide qualities are absent, and no much larger clonotype sits a single base away. These data come from a study of cytomegalovirus exposure and HLA in healthy donors (dated 2017 in TCRdb). Regarding the study in general: An earlier analysis of several hundred of the donors reported about 250 Gb of sequence data and roughly 100 million unique TCR beta sequences from roughly 200 million T cells. To predict cytomegalovirus infection status, the study combined high-throughput TCR immunosequencing, statistical association of individual TCRs with disease status, and machine learning. Both class I and class II loci were covered by HLA typing, at four-digit resolution. A separate validation cohort of about 110 different subjects was used in addition to the roughly 670-subject first cohort. All discovery cohort repertoires had been generated using a single sequencing platform. Donor age, sex, ethnicity and CMV serostatus were collected together with the repertoire data. Roughly 5 DR-DQ haplotypes were handled as single units for association and clustering because linkage in the cohort was strong. The study used immunosequencing to profile the T cell repertoires of hundreds of subjects and linked those repertoires to cytomegalovirus serostatus. To decide whether each TCR beta V gene segment behaved as functional or pseudogenic, an earlier analysis of fewer than 750 of the donors relied on high-throughput TCR beta sequencing. Among roughly 400 genotyped donors of the cohort, an average of around 240,000 unique TCR beta nucleotide sequences were sequenced per donor, roughly 18% of them non-productive. The number of donors typed differed by locus, with 629-630 for A, B, C, DRB1 and DQB1, 522 for DQA1, some 570 for DPA1, and some 470 for DPB1. A later genetic analysis used genome-wide SNP genotypes for about 65% of the 666 donors, treating that subset as a discovery cohort. In the later analysis, no new phenotypic data were used to find candidate immune exposures; instead, reliance was placed on TCR beta sequences and their occurrence across donors. Of the 300 to 500 genotyped donors, roughly 76% were placed in the genetic ancestry cluster associated with self-reported Caucasian donors. A later analysis re-examined previously published TCR beta repertoires from over 500 donors and added high-resolution HLA genotyping to investigate patterns of TCR occurrence. An early release that covered some 630 HLA-typed donors contained approximately 300 gigabases of sequencing data and about 93 million unique TCR sequences. The study aimed to test whether signatures of past pathogen exposure could be identified by cataloging public T cell receptors.

Overall results and qualifications from the work: A group of highly shared sequence variants was considered likely to be a technical artifact of the sequencing pipeline. In a later analysis, HLA-associated TCR beta chains showed more clonal expansion and lower generation probabilities than non-associated chains that were equally common. When HLA alleles, especially DR and DQ, strongly co-occurred, attributing TCR associations to individual alleles was difficult. Presence/absence analyses assumed roughly uniform sequencing depth across donors, an assumption that may not hold. A further reported finding was that TCR beta sequences accurately predicted the HLA-A and HLA-B alleles for most subjects in the first cohort. Linkage disequilibrium might explain the correlated functional status among segregating V segments, but an unknown experimental factor could not be excluded. While some public TCRs were present in many individuals, most TCR sequences turned up only very rarely across donors. According to the authors, the approach could potentially be generalized to other disease states and immunological phenotypes. The classifier was reported to diagnose cytomegalovirus status with high specificity and sensitivity in both the original cohort and the validation cohort. The 87-base-pair reads could not distinguish some IMGT-functional V segments, including TRBV6-2 and TRBV6-3, so those segments were excluded. A later genetic analysis reported fewer N-insertions in productive TCRs among donors in an Asian-associated ancestry cluster than the roughly 620-donor mean. CMV serostatus was the only immune exposure information available for the cohort. In a later analysis, the rate of TCR association differed among HLA loci, with DRB1 alleles having the most associated TCRs and HLA-C alleles having the fewest. In an earlier analysis of about 600 of the donors, most TCR beta V segments appeared in productive rearrangements about 90% or about 30% of the time, broadly matching IMGT annotations. A few of the identified cytomegalovirus-associated TCR beta chains were confirmed in vitro to be specific for cytomegalovirus antigens. Because HLA typing was unavailable for some donors at each locus, only the typed subset was used in association tests. According to a later analysis, most CMV-associated TCR beta chains appeared to be HLA-restricted, and the HLA associations seemed to be driven largely by CMV exposure. The study gave a list of about 150 TCR beta chains associated with cytomegalovirus. A later analysis associated 15,000 to 20,000 TCR beta sequences with specific HLA alleles at a false discovery rate of 0.05. In a later analysis, several top co-occurrence clusters were reported to appear linked to parvovirus B19, influenza, CMV and Epstein-Barr virus. In a later genetic analysis, a missense DCLRE1C variant was associated with V-gene and J-gene trimming of TCR beta chains, and the association was replicated in an independent cohort. Only TCR beta chains were sequenced in this cohort, and the absence of alpha or paired-chain data limited detectable features. Approximately 16 rarely observed V segments, including chromosome 9 orphons, were excluded from the earlier analysis of almost 600 of the donors because counts were too low.

Measured from the cysteine to the phenylalanine, the CDR3 is 15 residues long. Only the CDR3 DNA stays, 45 bases, in frame from base 1. CDR1 MNHEY and CDR2 SMNVEV are derived from the germline V gene (reference sequence). V loses 2 bases, J loses 0 bases, and the germline ends lie 9 bases apart. Preparation of the library involved the immunoSEQ multiplex PCR assay. A mixture of 60 forward primers for TCR Vbeta segments and 13 reverse primers for TCR Jbeta segments was used in the multiplex PCR. The CDR3 region of rearranged TCR beta genes was amplified from genomic DNA with a multiplex PCR assay. On the Illumina HiSeq System, the amplified TCR beta libraries were sequenced as 87-base-pair reads. In the paper's pipeline: A later analysis tallied some 79 million unique TCR beta chains across the 650 to 750 repertoires, and about 12 million of those chains were shared by two or more donors. To remove PCR and sequencing errors, raw reads were error-corrected and collapsed into unique sequences using a nearest-neighbor algorithm that merged closely related sequences. Alignment of CDR3 sequences to IMGT reference sequences was used to assign V, D and J gene segments. Each retained sequence needed at least a six-nucleotide match to both a V gene segment and a J gene segment. A rearrangement counted as productive if the CDR3 had no stop codons and remained in frame with V and J, and every other rearrangement counted as non-productive. Following IMGT convention, CDR3 was defined as the stretch from the second conserved V-encoded cysteine to the conserved J-encoded phenylalanine. The earlier analysis of fewer than 700 of the donors excluded sequences that lacked an unambiguous match to a single V gene segment. In an earlier analysis of 587 of the donors, V segments were called functional above 56.7% productive rearrangements and were called segregating when the between-donor standard deviation exceeded 5%. A statistical classification framework was developed to diagnose cytomegalovirus status using the catalog of TCR beta chain sequences. V and J gene assignment, in a later analysis, came from comparing TCR nucleotide sequences with IMGT/GENE-DB human TR gene sequences. In a later analysis, CDR3 sequences and most-parsimonious VDJ recombination scenarios were assigned using the TCRdist pipeline. In a later analysis, each TCR beta chain was defined by its CDR3 amino acid sequence together with its V-gene family, and reads lacking a unique V-gene family were excluded. To address suspected cross-contamination and a sequencing artifact, a later analysis removed around 600 highly shared, low-generation-probability nucleotide sequences. A later analysis calculated a clonal expansion index for each public chain from normalized within-repertoire ranks of inferred template counts. A later analysis computed generation probabilities with a VDJ recombination model fitted to out-of-frame rearrangements, and checked the results against IGoR. Hypergeometric tests were used in a later analysis to score TCR-TCR, TCR-HLA and TCR-CMV co-occurrence, with a repertoire-size bias correction applied to the TCR pairs. A later analysis estimated false discovery rates by permuting HLA or CMV assignments 20 times. A later analysis grouped co-occurring TCRs with DBSCAN, adding TCRdist sequence similarity when clustering within HLA-allele-positive subsets. Repertoires with fewer than 30,000 or more than 120,000 public chains, plus five repertoires with anomalous nucleotide sharing, were excluded from co-occurrence clustering. The table was pulled from immuneACCESS by TCRdb, which kept in-frame rearrangements only. Such tables lose some clones; where checked, under half of the loss comes from unresolved V genes, and the rest has no known cause. That table gives V, J and clone size, and the DNA gave D and trimming. The sample data list 150,000 to 200,000 clones, and about 79% of these were observed just once. Nearly 6.5% of the sample rests with the top ten.

The cohort comprised 666 healthy bone marrow donors. At the time of sampling, every cohort member was nominally healthy, though immune exposures that went unrecorded were likely present. The donor tested CMV seropositive, placing the donor among the 289 seropositive members of the cohort. A peripheral blood sample was provided by each donor, and peripheral blood mononuclear cells were used for TCR beta sequencing. Genomic DNA was extracted from the blood cell samples with the Qiagen DNeasy Blood Extraction Kit. The chain couples TRBV27 to TRBJ2-3, and the D gene may be TRBD2, 6 bases matching. The receptor was isolated from a man aged 45-65 years in good health and CMV-seropositive. Sample: PBMCs. The sequence in DNA is TGTGCCAGCAGTTTAGCCGGGAGAAGCACAGATACGCAGTATTTT. It translates as CASSLAGRSTDTQYF.